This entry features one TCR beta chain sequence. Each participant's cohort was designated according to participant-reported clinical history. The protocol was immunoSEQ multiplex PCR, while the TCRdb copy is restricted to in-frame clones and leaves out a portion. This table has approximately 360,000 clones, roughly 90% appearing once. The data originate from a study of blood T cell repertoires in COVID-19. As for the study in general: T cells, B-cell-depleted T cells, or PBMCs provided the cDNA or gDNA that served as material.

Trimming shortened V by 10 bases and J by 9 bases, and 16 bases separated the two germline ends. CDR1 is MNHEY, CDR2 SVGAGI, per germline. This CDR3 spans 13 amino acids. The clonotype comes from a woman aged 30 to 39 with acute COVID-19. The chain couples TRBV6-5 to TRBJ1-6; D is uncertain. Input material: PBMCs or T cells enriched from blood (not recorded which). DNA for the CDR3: TGTGCCACCCTTCTACGGGCGGGTTCACCCCTCCACTTT. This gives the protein CATLLRAGSPLHF.